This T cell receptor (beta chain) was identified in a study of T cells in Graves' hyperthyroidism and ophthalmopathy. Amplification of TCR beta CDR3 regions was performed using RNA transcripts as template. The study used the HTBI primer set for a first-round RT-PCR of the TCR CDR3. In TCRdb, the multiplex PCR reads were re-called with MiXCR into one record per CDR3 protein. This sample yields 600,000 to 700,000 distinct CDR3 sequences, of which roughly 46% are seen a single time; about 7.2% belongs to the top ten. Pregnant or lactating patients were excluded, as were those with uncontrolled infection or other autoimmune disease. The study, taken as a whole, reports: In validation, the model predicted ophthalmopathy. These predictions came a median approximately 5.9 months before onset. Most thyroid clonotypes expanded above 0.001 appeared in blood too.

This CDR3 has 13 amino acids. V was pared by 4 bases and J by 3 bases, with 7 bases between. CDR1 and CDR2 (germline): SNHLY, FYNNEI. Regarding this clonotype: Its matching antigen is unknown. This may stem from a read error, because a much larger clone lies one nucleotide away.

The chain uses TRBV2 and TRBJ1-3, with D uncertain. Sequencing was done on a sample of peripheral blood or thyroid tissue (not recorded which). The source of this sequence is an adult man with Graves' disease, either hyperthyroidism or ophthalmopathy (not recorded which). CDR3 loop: CASSVGLGNTIYF. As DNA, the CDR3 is TGTGCCAGCAGTGTGGGCCTTGGAAACACCATATATTTT.